This T cell receptor (beta chain) was documented in a study of molecular identifiers for immune sequencing clone quantification. This clonotype was recorded many times. The ends were cut back, 3 bases at V and 3 bases at J, with 9 bases in the middle. Germline CDR1 reads SGHTA; CDR2 reads FQGNSA. The CDR3 covers 13 residues. TCRdb fed the PCR reads into MiXCR, producing one record per CDR3 protein. There are tens of thousands of distinct CDR3 sequences in the sample; roughly 25% occur only once, and roughly 0.8% lies in the top ten. Sorting selected naive CD8 T cells with a CD8+CD4-CCR7+CD45RA+ phenotype.

The source is a human donor in good health. Some libraries in this study had Jurkat cell RNA spiked in. Material for sequencing was naive CD8+ T cells from blood, with Jurkat cell RNA spiked in. Documented subset: FACS-sorted CD8+CD4-CCR7+CD45RA+ naive T cells. J is TRBJ2-7 and V is TRBV7-2; D unclear. Here the CDR3 DNA reads TGTGCCAGCAGCTTGTCGCAGCGCTACGAGCAGTACTTC. Its translation: CASSLSQRYEQYF.